Following are 14 T cell receptor beta chains from one sample sequenced in a study of T cells after yellow fever vaccination. TCRdb reanalysed the 5' RACE reads using MiXCR and keeps one entry per CDR3 protein. The data show some 340,000 distinct CDR3 sequences, with over 8.5% seen just once and less than 3.5% held by the top ten. The sample consisted of CD4+ T cells sorted from PBMCs, taken 45 days after the yellow fever booster vaccination. Receptors were obtained from a young man who received the YFV17D yellow fever vaccine.

This clonotype was counted between two and nine times. This sequence joins TRBV7-8 and TRBJ1-1, with 9 bases lining up with TRBD1. This CDR3 is built from 17 residues. Looked up from germline, CDR1 is SGHVS and CDR2 is FQNEAQ. V shed 4 bases and J 0 bases; nucleotides not matched to a gene: 9. The CDR3 region is CASSSQDRGIMNTEAFF. DNA for the CDR3: TGTGCCAGCAGCTCACAAGACAGGGGGATCATGAACACTGAAGCTTTCTTT.

This clonotype was seen ten or more times. The chain is built from TRBV7-3 and TRBJ2-3, with D possibly TRBD2 on 5 matching bases. Germline assignment: CDR1 SGHTA and CDR2 FQGTGA. Trimming took off 1 base at V and 1 base at J, with 6 bases between the two ends. There are 14 residues in the CDR3. CDR3 loop: CASSLNGGTDTQYF. Written as DNA, the CDR3 is TGTGCCAGCAGCTTAAACGGGGGCACAGATACGCAGTATTTT.

The chain employs TRBV7-2 and TRBJ2-7; perhaps TRBD2 as D (6 bases). CDR1 is SGHTA and CDR2 is FQGNSA in the germline V gene. V dropped 5 bases and J dropped 6 bases, with 14 bases sitting between them. The CDR3 sequence is 13 residues long. The CDR3 DNA sequence: TGTGCCAGCAGCAACGCCGGGGGAGCCGAGCAGTACGTC. Its translation is CASSNAGGAEQYV.

The V gene is TRBV29-1, the J gene TRBJ2-7; TRBD1 agrees at 7 bases. The V gene end was trimmed by 7 bases and the J gene end by 6 bases; junction bases not matched to a gene: 6. The length of the CDR3 is 11 residues. Germline CDR1 and CDR2: SQVTM and ANQGSEA. The CDR3 reads CSASTGPEQYV. The CDR3, as DNA: TGCAGCGCTTCGACAGGGCCCGAGCAGTACGTC.

This clonotype occurred a few times. This sequence joins TRBV4-2 and TRBJ1-4; tentatively, D is TRBD1 (5 bases). V lost 0 bases to trimming and J lost 2 bases, with 10 bases between them. This CDR3 is built from 16 residues. CDR1 and CDR2 from the germline V gene are LGHNA and YNFKEQ. For the CDR3, the DNA is TGTGCCAGCAGCCAAGATACGGGGACTACTAATGAAAAACTGTTTTTT. Translated: CASSQDTGTTNEKLFF.

V and J are TRBV5-4 and TRBJ2-3, with 13 bases matching TRBD2. Germline assignment: CDR1 SGHNT and CDR2 YYREEE (reference sequence). The CDR3 has 16 amino acids. The trim removed 4 bases at V and 5 bases at J, leaving 7 bases unmatched. CDR3 amino acids: CASSPTSGGAGDTQYF. CDR3 DNA sequence: TGTGCCAGCAGCCCTACTAGCGGGGGGGCGGGAGATACGCAGTATTTT.

V and J are TRBV12-3 or TRBV12-4 and TRBJ1-1; unclear D gene. The V gene lost 7 bases and the J gene lost 0 bases, with 15 bases spanning the gap. The CDR3 has 15 residues. CDR3 nucleotide sequence: TGTGCCAGCACACGCGGACGGCCCCTGAACACTGAAGCTTTCTTT. Translation gives CASTRGRPLNTEAFF.

V is TRBV15 and J is TRBJ1-4, with TRBD1 as a possible D gene (5 bases). Trimming removed 0 bases from V and 7 bases from J, with 15 bases in between. The CDR3 runs 16 residues. Germline lookup yields CDR1 LNHNV and CDR2 YYDKDF (reference sequence). This CDR3 is CATSRDPDRHVEKLFF. The CDR3 DNA sequence: TGTGCCACCAGCAGAGATCCTGACAGACATGTTGAAAAACTGTTTTTT. Together with reference TRBV15 and TRBJ1-4, the CDR3 gives the full variable domain: DAMVIQNPRYQVTQFGKPVTLSCSQTLNHNVMYWYQQKSSQAPKLLFHYYDKDFNNEADTPDNFQSRRPNTSFCFLDIRSPGLGDTAMYLCATSRDPDRHVEKLFFGSGTQLSVL.

V gene TRBV4-1 combines with J gene TRBJ2-5; TRBD2 agrees at 8 bases. Germline lookup yields CDR1 MGHRA and CDR2 YSYEKL. Germline trimming cut 3 bases from V and 5 bases from J; bases unmatched to any gene: 11. The CDR3 loop spans 16 amino acids. The CDR3 DNA reads as TGCGCCAGCAGCCACCCGAGGAGCGGGGGTACGGAGACCCAGTACTTC. Translated: CASSHPRSGGTETQYF.

This clonotype was detected only a few times. V usage is TRBV21-1 and J usage is TRBJ2-5. TRBV21-1 is a pseudogene. The CDR3 runs 14 residues. The chain's CDR3 is CASSKEGLGETQYF. The CDR3 region has the DNA TGTGCCAGCAGCAAAGAAGGATTGGGGGAGACCCAGTACTTC.

This clonotype was found a few times. J is TRBJ2-3 and V is TRBV9, with D possibly matching TRBD2 (7 bases). From germline, CDR1 is SGDLS and CDR2 YYNGEE. Between the trimmed V and J ends, which lost 3 bases and 4 bases, there was a span of 15 bases. This CDR3 is 15 amino acids long. CDR3 loop: CASSGWGGPPDTQYF. DNA of the CDR3: TGTGCCAGCAGCGGATGGGGGGGCCCCCCAGATACGCAGTATTTT.

This clonotype occurred a few times. The chain combines TRBV24-1 with TRBJ2-3, with D perhaps TRBD2 (5 bases). V lost 3 bases and J lost 0, with 9 bases in between. Germline assignment: CDR1 KGHDR and CDR2 SFDVKD. This CDR3 contains 15 residues. This chain's CDR3 is CATSDPRTSTDTQYF. The DNA of the CDR3 is TGTGCCACCAGTGATCCCAGGACTAGCACAGATACGCAGTATTTT.

The J gene is TRBJ2-3, the V gene TRBV9, with D unclear. CDR1 and CDR2 from the germline V gene are SGDLS and YYNGEE. This CDR3 region has 15 residues. Trimming took off 4 bases at V and 0 bases at J, with 12 bases between the two ends. CDR3: CASSPGQVSTDTQYF. Written as DNA, the CDR3 is TGTGCCAGCAGCCCCGGGCAGGTCAGCACAGATACGCAGTATTTT. The full variable domain, rest sourced from reference TRBV9 and TRBJ2-3, is DSGVTQTPKHLITATGQRVTLRCSPRSGDLSVYWYQQSLDQGLQFLIQYYNGEERAKGNILERFSAQQFPDLHSELNLSSLELGDSALYFCASSPGQVSTDTQYFGPGTRLTVL.

This clonotype was detected ten times or more. The chain uses TRBV5-1 and TRBJ2-5; D is undetermined. The germline V gene encodes CDR1 SGHRS and CDR2 YFSETQ. Trimming took off 0 bases at V and 5 bases at J, with 11 bases between the two ends. The CDR3 is 14 amino acids. CDR3 coding DNA: TGCGCCAGCAGCTTGGGCGGCGACGGGGAGACCCAGTACTTC. It encodes CASSLGGDGETQYF.